This TCR beta chain originates from a study of chemoradiotherapy in HPV16-positive cancers. In germline, CDR1 is SGHNT, CDR2 YYREEE (reference sequence). This CDR3 is 16 amino acids long. V was shortened by 0 bases and J by 8 bases, with 15 bases between the two germline ends. This table comes from immunoSEQ multiplex PCR, and its TCRdb copy is limited to in-frame clones, with some not included. Here the sample spans tens of thousands of clones, about 90% being singletons. Sequenced here: blood, sampled from a patient who underwent chemoradiotherapy. This rearrangement joins TRBV5-4 to TRBJ1-6; TRBD1 is a possible D gene (5 bases). The sequence was obtained from a human donor with HPV-associated anogenital cancer. The CDR3 region has the DNA TGTGCCAGCAGCTTGGATGGGCTAGGGACCTATTCACCCCTCCACTTT. Translation: CASSLDGLGTYSPLHF.